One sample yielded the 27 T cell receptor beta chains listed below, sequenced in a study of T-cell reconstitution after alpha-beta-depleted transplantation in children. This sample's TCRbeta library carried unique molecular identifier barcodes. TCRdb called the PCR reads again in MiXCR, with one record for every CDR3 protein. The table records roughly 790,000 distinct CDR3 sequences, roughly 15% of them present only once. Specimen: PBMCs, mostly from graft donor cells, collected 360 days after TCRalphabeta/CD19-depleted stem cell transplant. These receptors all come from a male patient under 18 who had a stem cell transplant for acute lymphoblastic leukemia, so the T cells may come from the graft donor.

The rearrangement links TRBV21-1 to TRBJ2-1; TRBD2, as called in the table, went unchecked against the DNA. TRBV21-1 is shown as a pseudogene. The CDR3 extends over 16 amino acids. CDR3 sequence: CASSRAKAGLAREQFF. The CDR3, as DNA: TGTGCCAGCAGCAGGGCGAAAGCAGGCCTAGCCCGAGAGCAGTTCTTC.

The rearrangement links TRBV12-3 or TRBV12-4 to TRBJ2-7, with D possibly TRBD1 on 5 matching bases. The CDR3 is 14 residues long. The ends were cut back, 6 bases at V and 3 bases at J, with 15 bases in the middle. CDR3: CASRNTGGVYEQYF. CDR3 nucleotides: TGTGCCAGCAGAAATACAGGTGGGGTCTACGAGCAGTACTTC.

Here the CDR3 reads CSARDTGGVFF. The CDR3, as DNA: TGCAGTGCTAGAGATACGGGAGGGGTGTTCTTC. The chain has TRBV20-1 and TRBJ2-1; TRBD2 agrees at 8 bases. This CDR3 comprises 11 residues. Looked up from germline, CDR1 is DFQATT and CDR2 is SNEGSKA (reference sequence). V dropped 0 bases and J dropped 15; count of bases not matched to a gene: 4.

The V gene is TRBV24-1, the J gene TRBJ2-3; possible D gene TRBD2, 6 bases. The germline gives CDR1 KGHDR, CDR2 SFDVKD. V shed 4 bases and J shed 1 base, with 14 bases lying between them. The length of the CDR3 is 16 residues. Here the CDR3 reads CATSDAIPGGTDTQYF. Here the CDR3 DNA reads TGTGCCACCAGTGACGCTATACCGGGGGGCACAGATACGCAGTATTTT.

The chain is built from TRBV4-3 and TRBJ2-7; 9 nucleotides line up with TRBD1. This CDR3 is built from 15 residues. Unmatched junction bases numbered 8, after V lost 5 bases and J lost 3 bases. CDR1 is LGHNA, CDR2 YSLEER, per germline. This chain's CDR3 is CASSTGQGTLYEQYF. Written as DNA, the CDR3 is TGCGCCAGCAGCACCGGACAGGGGACCCTCTACGAGCAGTACTTC.

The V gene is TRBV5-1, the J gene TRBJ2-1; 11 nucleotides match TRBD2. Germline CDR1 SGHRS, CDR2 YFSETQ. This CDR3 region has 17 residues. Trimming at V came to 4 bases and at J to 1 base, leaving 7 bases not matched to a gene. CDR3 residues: CASSLTSGSRSYNEQFF. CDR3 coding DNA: TGCGCCAGCAGCCTAACTAGCGGGAGTAGGTCCTACAATGAGCAGTTCTTC. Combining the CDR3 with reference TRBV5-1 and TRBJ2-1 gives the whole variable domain KAGVTQTPRYLIKTRGQQVTLSCSPISGHRSVSWYQQTPGQGLQFLFEYFSETQRNKGNFPGRFSGRQFSNSRSEMNVSTLELGDSALYLCASSLTSGSRSYNEQFFGPGTRLTVL.

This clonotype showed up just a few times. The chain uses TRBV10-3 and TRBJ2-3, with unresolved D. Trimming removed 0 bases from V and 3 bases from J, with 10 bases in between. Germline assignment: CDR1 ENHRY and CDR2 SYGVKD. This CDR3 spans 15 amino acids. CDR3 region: CAISESTWSTDTQYF. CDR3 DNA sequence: TGTGCCATCAGTGAGTCGACTTGGTCTACAGATACGCAGTATTTT.

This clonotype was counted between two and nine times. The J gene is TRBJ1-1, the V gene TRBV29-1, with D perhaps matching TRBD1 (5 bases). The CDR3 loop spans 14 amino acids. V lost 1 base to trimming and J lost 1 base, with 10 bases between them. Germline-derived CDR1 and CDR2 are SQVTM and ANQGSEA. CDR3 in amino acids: CSVEARGQNTEAFF. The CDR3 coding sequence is TGCAGCGTTGAAGCGAGAGGACAGAACACTGAAGCTTTCTTT.

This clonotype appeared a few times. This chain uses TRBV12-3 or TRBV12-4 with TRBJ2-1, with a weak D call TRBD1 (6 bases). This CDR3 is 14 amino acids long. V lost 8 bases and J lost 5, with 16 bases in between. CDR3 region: CASQGKARHNEQFF. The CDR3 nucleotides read TGTGCCAGCCAGGGGAAAGCGCGACACAATGAGCAGTTCTTC.

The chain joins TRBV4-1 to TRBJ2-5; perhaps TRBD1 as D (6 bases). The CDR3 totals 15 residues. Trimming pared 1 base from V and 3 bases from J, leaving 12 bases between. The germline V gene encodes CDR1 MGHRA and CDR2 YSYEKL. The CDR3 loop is CASSQGPQGEETQYF. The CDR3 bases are TGCGCCAGCAGCCAAGGGCCACAGGGAGAAGAGACCCAGTACTTC.

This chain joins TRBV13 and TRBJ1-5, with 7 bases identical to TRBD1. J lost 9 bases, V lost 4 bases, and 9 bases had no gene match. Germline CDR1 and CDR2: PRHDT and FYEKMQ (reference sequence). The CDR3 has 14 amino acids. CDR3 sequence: CASSSMTGKGPQHF. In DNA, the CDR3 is TGTGCCAGCAGCTCAATGACAGGGAAAGGGCCCCAGCATTTT.

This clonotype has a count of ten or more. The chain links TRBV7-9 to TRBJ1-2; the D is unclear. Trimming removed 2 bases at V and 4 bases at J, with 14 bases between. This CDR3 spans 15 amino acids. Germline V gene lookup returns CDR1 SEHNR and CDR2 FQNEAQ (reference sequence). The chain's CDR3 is CASSLSETPVYGYTF. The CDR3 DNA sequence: TGTGCCAGCAGCTTATCAGAGACGCCTGTCTATGGCTACACCTTC.

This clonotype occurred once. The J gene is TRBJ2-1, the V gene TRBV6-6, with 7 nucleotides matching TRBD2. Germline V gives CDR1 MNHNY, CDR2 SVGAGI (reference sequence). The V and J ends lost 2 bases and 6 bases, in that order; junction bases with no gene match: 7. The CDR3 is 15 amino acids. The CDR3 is CASSYDAGEFNEQFF. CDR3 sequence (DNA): TGTGCCAGCAGTTACGATGCGGGAGAATTCAATGAGCAGTTCTTC.

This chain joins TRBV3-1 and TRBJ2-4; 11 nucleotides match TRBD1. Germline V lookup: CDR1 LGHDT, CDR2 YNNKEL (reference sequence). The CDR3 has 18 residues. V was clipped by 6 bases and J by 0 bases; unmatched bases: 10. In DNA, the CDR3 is TGTGCCAGCAGTGTTCCGGGACAGGGGGGCTTAGCCAAAAACATTCAGTACTTC. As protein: CASSVPGQGGLAKNIQYF.

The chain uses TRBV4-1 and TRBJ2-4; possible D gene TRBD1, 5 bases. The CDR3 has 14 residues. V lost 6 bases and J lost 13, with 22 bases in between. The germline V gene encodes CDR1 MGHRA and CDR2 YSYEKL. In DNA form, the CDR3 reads TGCGCCAGCAGTCTCACCCGGGTCAGGGAAGGCCAGTACTTC. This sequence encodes CASSLTRVREGQYF.

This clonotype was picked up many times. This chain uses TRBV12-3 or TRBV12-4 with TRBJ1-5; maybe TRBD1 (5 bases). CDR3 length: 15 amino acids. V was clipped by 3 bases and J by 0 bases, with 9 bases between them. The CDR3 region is CASSFGQGSNQPQHF. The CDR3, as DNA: TGTGCCAGCAGTTTTGGTCAGGGTAGCAATCAGCCCCAGCATTTT.

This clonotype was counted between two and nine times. CDR3 region: CASSPDVVVGEQFF. CDR3 nucleotides: TGTGCCAGCAGTCCCGATGTAGTGGTCGGTGAGCAGTTCTTC. The gene calls are TRBV6-1 and TRBJ2-1; D call uncertain. V was shortened by 5 bases and J by 9 bases, with 17 bases between the two germline ends. The V gene's germline CDR1 is MNHNS and CDR2 SASEGT. There are 14 residues in the CDR3.

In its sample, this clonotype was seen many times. The CDR3 is CASSLAVGETQYF. The DNA of the CDR3 is TGCGCCAGCAGCTTGGCCGTCGGGGAGACCCAGTACTTC. The chain recombines TRBV5-1 with TRBJ2-5; D ambiguous. CDR1 is SGHRS, CDR2 YFSETQ, per germline. Trimming took 0 bases from V and 5 from J, leaving 8 bases between them. The CDR3 length is 13 residues.

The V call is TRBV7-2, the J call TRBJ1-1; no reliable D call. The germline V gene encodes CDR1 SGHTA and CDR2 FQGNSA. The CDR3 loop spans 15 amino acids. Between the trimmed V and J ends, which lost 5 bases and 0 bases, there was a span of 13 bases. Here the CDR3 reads CASSPALGMNTEAFF. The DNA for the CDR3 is TGTGCCAGCAGCCCCGCCCTGGGAATGAACACTGAAGCTTTCTTT.

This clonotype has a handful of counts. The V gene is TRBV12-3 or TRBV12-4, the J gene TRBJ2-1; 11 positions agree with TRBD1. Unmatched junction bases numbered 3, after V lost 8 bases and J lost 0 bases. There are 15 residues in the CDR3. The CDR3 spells CASGTGGNSYNEQFF. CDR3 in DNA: TGTGCCAGCGGGACAGGGGGTAACTCCTACAATGAGCAGTTCTTC.

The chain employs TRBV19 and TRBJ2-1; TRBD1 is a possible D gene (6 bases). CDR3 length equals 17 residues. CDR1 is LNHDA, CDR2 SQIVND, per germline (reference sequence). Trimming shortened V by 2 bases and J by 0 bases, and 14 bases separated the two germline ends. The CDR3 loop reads CASSITPRGSSYNEQFF. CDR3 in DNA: TGTGCCAGTAGTATAACCCCTAGGGGGAGCTCCTACAATGAGCAGTTCTTC. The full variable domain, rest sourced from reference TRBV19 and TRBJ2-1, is DGGITQSPKYLFRKEGQNVTLSCEQNLNHDAMYWYRQDPGQGLRLIYYSQIVNDFQKGDIAEGYSVSREKKESFPLTVTSAQKNPTAFYLCASSITPRGSSYNEQFFGPGTRLTVL.

This chain's CDR3 is CASSLRKLAGGSYEQYF. The CDR3 region has the DNA TGTGCCAGCAGCTTGAGGAAACTAGCGGGAGGTTCCTACGAGCAGTACTTC. V and J are TRBV5-4 and TRBJ2-7; TRBD2 matches 12 bases. CDR3 length: 17 amino acids. V shed 1 base, J shed 1 base, and the junction held 6 bases outside the gene matches. The germline gives CDR1 SGHNT, CDR2 YYREEE (reference sequence).

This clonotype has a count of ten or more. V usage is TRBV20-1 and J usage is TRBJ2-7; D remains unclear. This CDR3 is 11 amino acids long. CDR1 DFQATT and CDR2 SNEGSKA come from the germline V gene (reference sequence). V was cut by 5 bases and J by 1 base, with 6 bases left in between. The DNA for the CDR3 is TGCAGTGCTCTCGTTTCCTACGAGCAGTACTTC. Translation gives CSALVSYEQYF.

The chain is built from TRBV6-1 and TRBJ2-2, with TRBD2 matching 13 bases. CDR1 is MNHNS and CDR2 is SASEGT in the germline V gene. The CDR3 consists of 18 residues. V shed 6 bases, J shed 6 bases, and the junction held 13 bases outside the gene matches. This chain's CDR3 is CASSLPGLAGVGSGELFF. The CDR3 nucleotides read TGTGCCAGCAGCCTTCCCGGACTAGCGGGAGTGGGGTCCGGGGAGCTGTTTTTT.

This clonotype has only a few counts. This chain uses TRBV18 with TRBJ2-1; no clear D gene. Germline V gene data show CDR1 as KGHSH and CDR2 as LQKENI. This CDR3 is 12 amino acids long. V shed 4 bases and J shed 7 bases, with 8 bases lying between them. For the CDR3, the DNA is TGTGCCAGCTCACGAGACCTTAATGAGCAGTTCTTC. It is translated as CASSRDLNEQFF.

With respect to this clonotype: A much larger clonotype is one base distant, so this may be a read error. CDR3 nucleotide sequence: TGTACCAGCAGTGCCTCCTGGCCCACTAGCGGGAGAATCGGTGAGCAGTTCTTC. It specifies CTSSASWPTSGRIGEQFF. The rearrangement links TRBV3-1 to TRBJ2-1, with TRBD2 matching 11 bases. Germline values: CDR1 LGHDT, CDR2 YNNKEL (reference sequence). CDR3 length equals 18 residues.

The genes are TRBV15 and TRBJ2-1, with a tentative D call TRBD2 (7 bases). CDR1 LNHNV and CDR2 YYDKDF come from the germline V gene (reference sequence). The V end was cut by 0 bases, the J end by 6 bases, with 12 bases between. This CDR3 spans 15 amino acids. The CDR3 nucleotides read TGTGCCACCAGCAGAGATAAGGGAGGGGGCAATGAGCAGTTCTTC. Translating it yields CATSRDKGGGNEQFF.